Here is one TCR beta chain with its context. This entry belongs to a study of blood T cells in healthy people across ages. A second PCR of roughly 6 to 12 cycles used a sample-barcoded 5' primer and a J-beta primer mix. TCRdb recomputed calls from the 5' RACE reads with MiXCR, one row per CDR3 protein. Among fewer than 600,000 distinct CDR3 sequences listed, 27% were seen once. The length of the CDR3 is 13 residues. Germline-derived CDR1 and CDR2 are DFQATT and SNEGSKA (reference sequence). V lost 3 bases and J lost 3; bases outside the gene matches: 1. The same specimen was also included in a second study, on T cells of mothers and their children. This second study says: A few healthy Caucasian mothers served as donors, and their six children did as well.

The TCR originated in a boy under 10 years old in good health. Input material: blood. This chain connects TRBV20-1 to TRBJ2-2, with TRBD2 identical over 7 bases. CDR3 region: CSARGLYTGELFF. The CDR3 bases are TGCAGTGCTAGGGGACTATACACCGGGGAGCTGTTTTTT.